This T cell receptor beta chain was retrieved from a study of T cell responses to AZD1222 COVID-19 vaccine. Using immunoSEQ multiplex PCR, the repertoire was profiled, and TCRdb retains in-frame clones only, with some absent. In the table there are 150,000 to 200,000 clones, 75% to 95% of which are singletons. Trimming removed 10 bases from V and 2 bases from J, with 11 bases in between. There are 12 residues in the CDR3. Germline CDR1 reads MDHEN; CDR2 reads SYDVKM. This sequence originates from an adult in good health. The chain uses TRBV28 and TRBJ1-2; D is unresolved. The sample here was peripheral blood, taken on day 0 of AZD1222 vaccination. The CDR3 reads CATDRVNYGYTF. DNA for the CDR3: TGTGCCACAGATCGGGTAAACTATGGCTACACCTTC.